This T cell receptor (beta chain) was captured in a study of metastatic and nonmetastatic thyroid tumors. Study background: Where malignant and benign thyroid patients were concerned, repertoires were compared across blood and tumor or nodule tissue.

In this sample, this clone turned up a few times. TCRdb reprocessed the PCR reads via MiXCR. There are roughly 4,700 clones in the sample; 34% occur only once, and around 26% lies in the top ten. Patients had received no treatment of any kind before thyroid surgery. Sequencing was done on a sample of adjacent normal tissue. This sequence was found in a male donor with papillary thyroid cancer or a benign thyroid nodule (not recorded which). Some clones in this sample may be carry-over from other donors' samples.

CDR3 sequence reads: CAWSVFMGPREQYF. The CDR3 nucleotides are TGTGCCTGGAGTGTATTCATGGGGCCCCGCGAGCAGTACTTC. The rearrangement uses TRBV30 and TRBJ2-7; possible D gene TRBD1, 5 bases. V dropped 0 bases and J dropped 6 bases, with 15 bases sitting between them. Germline loops: CDR1 GTSNPN, CDR2 SVGIG (reference sequence). The CDR3 spans 14 residues.